This T cell receptor beta chain is drawn from a study of T cells in Graves' hyperthyroidism and ophthalmopathy. On the study more broadly: Sampling of peripheral blood happened at initial diagnosis, prior to any treatment.

Notes on this clonotype: Its antigen is not identified.

V shed 6 bases, J shed 4 bases, and the junction held 7 bases outside the gene matches. The V gene's germline CDR1 is SGHTA and CDR2 FQGNSA. CDR3 length: 16 amino acids. General study points: Blood also held most thyroid clonotypes expanded beyond 0.001.

TCR beta CDR3 regions were amplified from RNA. HTBI primers drove first-round RT-PCR of the TCR CDR3. TCRdb redid the calling of the multiplex PCR reads with MiXCR, one entry per CDR3 protein. The table includes approximately 630,000 distinct CDR3 sequences, around 15% detected once. The rearrangement uses TRBV7-2 and TRBJ2-2; 11 bases are a match to TRBD2. What was sequenced was blood. The source is a woman in her thirties with Graves' hyperthyroidism. CDR3 in DNA: TGTGCCAGCAGGGACACTAGCGGGAGTTTCACCGGGGAGCTGTTTTTT. This translates into CASRDTSGSFTGELFF. Full variable domain (remainder filled in from reference TRBV7-2 and TRBJ2-2): GAGVSQSPSNKVTEKGKDVELRCDPISGHTALYWYRQSLGQGLEFLIYFQGNSAPDKSGLPSDRFSAERTGGSVSTLTIQRTQQEDSAVYLCASRDTSGSFTGELFFGEGSRLTVL.